Below, 22 T cell receptor beta chains from the same sample are listed, as sequenced in a study of cytomegalovirus exposure and HLA in healthy donors. PCR primers comprised 60 Vbeta and 13 Jbeta primers. TCRdb's copy holds only in-frame clones and misses some; the assay was immunoSEQ multiplex PCR. Here the sample spans approximately 100,000 clones, roughly 79% being singletons. Sequenced sample: PBMCs. The receptors originated from a man between 35 and 55 years old in good health and CMV-seronegative.

The V and J genes are TRBV5-1 and TRBJ2-1, with 7 bases identical to TRBD1. J lost 4 bases, V lost 2 bases, and 6 bases had no gene match. The length of the CDR3 is 15 residues. CDR1 and CDR2 (germline): SGHRS, YFSETQ. CDR3 nucleotide sequence: TGCGCCAGCAGCTTCCAGGGGGAAAATTACAATGAGCAGTTCTTC. This sequence encodes CASSFQGENYNEQFF.

The gene calls are TRBV6-5 and TRBJ1-1; 10 bases are a match to TRBD1. Germline V gene data show CDR1 as MNHEY and CDR2 as SVGAGI. The CDR3 spans 16 residues. Losses at the gene ends were 4 bases for V and 4 bases for J; bases not matched to a gene: 9. The CDR3 bases are TGTGCCAGCAGTTCCCTCCGTGGACAGGGGGGCACTGAAGCTTTCTTT. It yields the protein CASSSLRGQGGTEAFF.

This clone turned up a few times. The rearrangement links TRBV5-1 to TRBJ2-2, with D possibly being TRBD2 (6 bases). The CDR3 sequence is 18 residues long. Trimming shortened V by 0 bases and J by 0 bases, and 15 bases separated the two germline ends. Germline assignment: CDR1 SGHRS and CDR2 YFSETQ. CDR3 in DNA: TGCGCCAGCAGCTTGGGTCGGGGGAGCTCCGCGAACACCGGGGAGCTGTTTTTT. Encoded protein: CASSLGRGSSANTGELFF.

The rearrangement joins TRBV10-3 to TRBJ2-2; 10 bases match TRBD1. Trimming removed 9 bases from V and 5 bases from J; junction bases left unmatched: 3. CDR3 length: 13 residues. Germline CDR1 reads ENHRY; CDR2 reads SYGVKD. As DNA, the CDR3 is TGTGCCATTGGACAGGGGGAAACCGGGGAGCTGTTTTTT. Its translation: CAIGQGETGELFF.

This clone was counted a single time. This rearrangement joins TRBV6-5 to TRBJ1-1, with D possibly being TRBD1 (5 bases). The CDR3 consists of 16 residues. The V gene lost 2 bases and the J gene lost 1 base, with 14 bases spanning the gap. CDR1 is MNHEY and CDR2 is SVGAGI in the germline V gene. CDR3 in amino acids: CASSYIWAGPNTEAFF. CDR3 nucleotides: TGTGCCAGCAGTTACATCTGGGCAGGGCCGAACACTGAAGCTTTCTTT.

The chain combines TRBV9 with TRBJ2-5; D perhaps matches TRBD2 (5 bases). The germline gives CDR1 SGDLS, CDR2 YYNGEE. Trimming cost V 5 bases and J 5 bases, with 19 bases left between them. The CDR3 contains 15 residues. CDR3 coding DNA: TGTGCCAGCAGTCTGATGGAGAGGGCGCGGGAGACCCAGTACTTC. As protein: CASSLMERARETQYF. Supplemented by reference TRBV9 and TRBJ2-5, the full variable domain reads DSGVTQTPKHLITATGQRVTLRCSPRSGDLSVYWYQQSLDQGLQFLIQYYNGEERAKGNILERFSAQQFPDLHSELNLSSLELGDSALYFCASSLMERARETQYFGPGTRLLVL.

This rearrangement joins TRBV7-9 to TRBJ2-1; possible D gene TRBD1, 5 bases. The V end lost 2 bases, the J end lost 6 bases, and 8 bases lay between the germline ends. The germline gives CDR1 SEHNR, CDR2 FQNEAQ (reference sequence). The CDR3 sequence is 13 residues long. The CDR3 region is CASSLLQANEQFF. The CDR3 region has the DNA TGTGCCAGCAGCTTATTACAGGCCAATGAGCAGTTCTTC. The variable domain in full, completed from reference TRBV7-9 and TRBJ2-1, reads DTGVSQNPRHKITKRGQNVTFRCDPISEHNRLYWYRQTLGQGPEFLTYFQNEAQLEKSRLLSDRFSAERPKGSFSTLEIQRTEQGDSAMYLCASSLLQANEQFFGPGTRLTVL.

In the case of this clone: One end of the junction does not line up with germline, which may come from a read error. V is TRBV7-9 and J is TRBJ2-1, with D maybe TRBD2 (5 bases). The CDR3 contains 14 residues. Germline values: CDR1 SEHNR, CDR2 FQNEAQ (reference sequence). The CDR3 is CSSSLERGYNEQFF. CDR3 in DNA: TGTTCCAGCAGCTTAGAACGGGGCTACAATGAGCAGTTCTTC. Using reference TRBV7-9 and TRBJ2-1 for the parts outside the CDR3, the full variable domain is DTGVSQNPRHKITKRGQNVTFRCDPISEHNRLYWYRQTLGQGPEFLTYFQNEAQLEKSRLLSDRFSAERPKGSFSTLEIQRTEQGDSAMYLCSSSLERGYNEQFFGPGTRLTVL.

The chain recombines TRBV28 with TRBJ2-3; D gene uncertain. Germline CDR1 MDHEN, CDR2 SYDVKM. The ends were cut back, 7 bases at V and 1 base at J, with 9 bases in the middle. The CDR3 extends over 13 amino acids. DNA of the CDR3: TGTGCCAGCACGGCACTACGCACAGATACGCAGTATTTT. Its protein product is CASTALRTDTQYF.

The chain recombines TRBV28 with TRBJ1-5; D gene ambiguous. This CDR3 region has 12 residues. Per germline, CDR1 MDHEN and CDR2 SYDVKM. V dropped 10 bases and J dropped 0 bases, with 7 bases sitting between them. In DNA form, the CDR3 reads TGTGCCACCCAGTATAGCAATCAGCCCCAGCATTTT. It yields the protein CATQYSNQPQHF.

This clone was detected once. V gene TRBV7-9 combines with J gene TRBJ2-1; 8 nucleotides align to TRBD1. CDR3 length: 13 amino acids. Germline CDR1 is SEHNR and CDR2 is FQNEAQ (reference sequence). Trimming took 4 bases from V and 8 from J; bases not matched to a gene: 4. CDR3 in amino acids: CASSSDRDDEQFF. CDR3 sequence (DNA): TGTGCCAGCAGCTCGGACAGGGACGATGAGCAGTTCTTC.

The chain couples TRBV7-8 to TRBJ1-2; 11 positions agree with TRBD1. Per the germline V gene, CDR1 is SGHVS and CDR2 is FQNEAQ. The V segment lost 3 bases and the J segment 5 bases; nucleotides outside the gene matches: 5. This CDR3 has 15 amino acids. Written as DNA, the CDR3 is TGTGCCAGCAGCTTGGGGACAGGGGGGGAGTATGGCTACACCTTC. Protein sequence: CASSLGTGGEYGYTF.

The rearrangement uses TRBV23-1 and TRBJ2-3, with TRBD1 matching over 9 bases. TRBV23-1 qualifies as an ORF whose function is uncertain. V trimming: 4 bases; J trimming: 2 bases; junction bases outside the gene matches: 10. This CDR3 has 17 amino acids. Written as DNA, the CDR3 is TGCGCCAGCAGTCCGGGACAGGGAAACTGGTACACAGATACGCAGTATTTT. It is translated as CASSPGQGNWYTDTQYF.

The CDR3 DNA reads TGTGCCAGCGGGGGCAGATCCTACGAGCAGTACTTC. Its translation: CASGGRSYEQYF. The chain combines TRBV7-9 with TRBJ2-7; tentative D call: TRBD1 (6 bases). The CDR3 runs 12 residues. The ends were cut back, 8 bases at V and 1 base at J, with 9 bases in the middle. The germline V gene has CDR1 SEHNR and CDR2 FQNEAQ (reference sequence).

The chain recombines TRBV18 with TRBJ2-5; D might be TRBD1 (6 bases). This CDR3 region has 14 residues. The V end was cut by 3 bases, the J end by 4 bases, with 12 bases between. Germline V gene data show CDR1 as KGHSH and CDR2 as LQKENI. CDR3 sequence reads: CASSPRGRGETQYF. CDR3 in DNA: TGTGCCAGCTCACCCAGGGGAAGAGGAGAGACCCAGTACTTC.

CDR3 coding DNA: TGTGCCAGCAGTCCAACGGGACAGGGGGCGAACGAGCAGTACTTC. It is translated as CASSPTGQGANEQYF. V usage is TRBV2 and J usage is TRBJ2-7; 12 nucleotides match TRBD1. In germline, CDR1 is SNHLY, CDR2 FYNNEI. CDR3 length equals 15 residues. V shed 5 bases and J 5 bases; nucleotides not matched to a gene: 7. Based on the CDR3 plus reference TRBV2 and TRBJ2-7, the full variable domain is EPEVTQTPSHQVTQMGQEVILRCVPISNHLYFYWYRQILGQKVEFLVSFYNNEISEKSEIFDDQFSVERPDGSNFTLKIRSTKLEDSAMYFCASSPTGQGANEQYFGPGTRLTVT.

A single count supports this clone. This chain links TRBV25-1 with TRBJ1-1; D is perhaps TRBD1 (6 bases). Germline V gives CDR1 MGHDK, CDR2 SYGVNS. The CDR3 contains 13 residues. The ends were cut back, 8 bases at V and 6 bases at J, with 16 bases in the middle. CDR3 bases: TGTGCCAGCCAATGGACAGCGTCCTCTGAAGCTTTCTTT. Protein product: CASQWTASSEAFF.

This chain connects TRBV27 to TRBJ1-2; no definite D call. Trimming pared 5 bases from V and 8 bases from J, leaving 21 bases between. Germline CDR1 and CDR2: MNHEY and SMNVEV (reference sequence). This CDR3 has 15 residues. CDR3 residues: CASSITTGSFYGYTF. CDR3 in DNA: TGTGCCAGCAGTATCACGACGGGGTCTTTTTACGGCTACACCTTC.

The V gene is TRBV18, the J gene TRBJ2-5; no clear D. CDR1 and CDR2 (germline): KGHSH, LQKENI. CDR3 size: 13 residues. V dropped 2 bases and J dropped 1 base, with 5 bases sitting between them. This CDR3 is CASSPVFQETQYF. The DNA for the CDR3 is TGTGCCAGCTCACCAGTATTCCAAGAGACCCAGTACTTC.

As regards this clone: Other DNA sequences in this specimen translate into the identical CDR3. The chain carries TRBV18 and TRBJ1-2; 9 bases align to TRBD1. Germline CDR1 is KGHSH and CDR2 is LQKENI. The CDR3 consists of 15 residues. Trimming cost V 0 bases and J 2 bases; bases outside gene matches: 1. Here the CDR3 reads CASSPPGTGNYGYTF. For the CDR3, the DNA is TGTGCCAGCTCACCACCTGGGACAGGGAACTATGGCTACACCTTC. Complete variable domain (other parts from reference TRBV18 and TRBJ1-2): NAGVMQNPRHLVRRRGQEARLRCSPMKGHSHVYWYRQLPEEGLKFMVYLQKENIIDESGMPKERFSAEFPKEGPSILRIQQVVRGDSAAYFCASSPPGTGNYGYTFGSGTRLTVV.

This clone was detected only once. The genes are TRBV6-5 and TRBJ1-2, with unresolved D. CDR1 and CDR2 (germline): MNHEY, SVGAGI. Trimming shortened V by 3 bases and J by 4 bases, and 9 bases separated the two germline ends. The CDR3 consists of 13 residues. The CDR3, as DNA: TGTGCCAGCAGTTATATGAACACCTATGGCTACACCTTC. It translates to CASSYMNTYGYTF.

J is TRBJ2-2 and V is TRBV6-5; 11 bases line up with TRBD2. Losses at the gene ends were 3 bases for V and 4 bases for J; bases not matched to a gene: 4. Germline V gene sequence: CDR1 MNHEY, CDR2 SVGAGI. This CDR3 spans 16 amino acids. The DNA of the CDR3 is TGTGCCAGCAGTTATAGCGGGGGGGCCATCACCGGGGAGCTGTTTTTT. As protein: CASSYSGGAITGELFF.